This TCR beta chain originates from a study of metastatic and nonmetastatic thyroid tumors. Background on the study: Where malignant and benign thyroid patients were concerned, repertoires were compared across blood and tumor or nodule tissue. Whole-study results and caveats: Malignant thyroid tumors reportedly exceeded benign nodules significantly in TCR beta diversity, with the difference appearing in blood and tumor.

Points on this clone: Its antigen is as yet unknown.

Authors' data handling: The authors used CDR3 differences across clinicopathological groups to build a distant-metastasis classifier for papillary thyroid cancer. With MiXCR, TCRdb called clones anew from the PCR reads. What appears here as the V and J calls and clone size reflects TCRdb's work, not the paper's. Of 13,000 or so clones detected, approximately 26% appear once; the ten largest clones hold approximately 59%. The CDR3 spans 15 residues. Germline V lookup: CDR1 SQVTM, CDR2 ANQGSEA. V was pared by 4 bases and J by 5 bases, with 17 bases between. Patients had received no treatment of any kind before thyroid surgery.

The sequenced sample was blood. The rearrangement uses TRBV29-1 and TRBJ2-2; no clear D. The source of this sequence is a male donor with papillary thyroid cancer or a benign thyroid nodule (not recorded which). Some clones in this sample may be carry-over from other donors' samples. The CDR3 protein is CSVVILDGGTGELFF. For the CDR3, the DNA is TGCAGCGTTGTGATCTTGGACGGTGGAACCGGGGAGCTGTTTTTT.